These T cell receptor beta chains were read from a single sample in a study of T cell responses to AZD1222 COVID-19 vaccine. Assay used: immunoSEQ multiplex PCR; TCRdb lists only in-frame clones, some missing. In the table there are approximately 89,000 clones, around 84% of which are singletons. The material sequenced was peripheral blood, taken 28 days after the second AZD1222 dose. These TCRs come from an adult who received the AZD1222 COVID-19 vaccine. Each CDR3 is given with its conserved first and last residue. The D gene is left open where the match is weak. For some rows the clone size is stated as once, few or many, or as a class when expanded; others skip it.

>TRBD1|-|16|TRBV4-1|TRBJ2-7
CASSQDRLDRGYEQYF
TGCGCCAGCAGCCAAGATAGGCTGGACAGGGGTTACGAGCAGTACTTC
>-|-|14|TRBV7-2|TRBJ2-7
CASSPGQEPYEQYF
TGTGCCAGCAGCCCCGGTCAGGAACCTTACGAGCAGTACTTC
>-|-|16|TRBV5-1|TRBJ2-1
CASSLVGQGSYNEQFF
TGCGCCAGCAGCTTGGTAGGCCAGGGCTCCTACAATGAGCAGTTCTTC
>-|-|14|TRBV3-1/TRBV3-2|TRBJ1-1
CASSRGALDTEAFF
TGTGCCAGCAGCCGCGGGGCGTTAGACACTGAAGCTTTCTTT
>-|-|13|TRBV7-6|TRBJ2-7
CASRGAAAYEQYF
TGTGCCAGCAGGGGAGCGGCGGCATACGAGCAGTACTTC
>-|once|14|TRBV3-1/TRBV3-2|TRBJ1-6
CASSPSGGESPLHF
TGTGCCAGCAGCCCCAGTGGGGGGGAATCACCCCTCCACTTT
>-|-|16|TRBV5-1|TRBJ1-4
CASSLNALTTNEKLFF
TGCGCCAGCAGCTTGAACGCTCTTACAACTAATGAAAAACTGTTTTTT
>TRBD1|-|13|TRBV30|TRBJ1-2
CAWSVQGSYGYTF
TGTGCCTGGAGTGTACAGGGGAGTTATGGCTACACCTTC
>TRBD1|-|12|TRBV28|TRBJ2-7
CASSFRGPLQYF
TGTGCCAGCAGTTTCAGGGGGCCGCTGCAGTACTTC
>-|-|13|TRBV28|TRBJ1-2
CASSLTGNYGYTF
TGTGCCAGCAGTTTAACGGGCAACTATGGCTACACCTTC
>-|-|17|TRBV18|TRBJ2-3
CASDLTPTHSGTDTQYF
TGTGCCAGTGATCTTACCCCGACCCACTCTGGCACAGATACGCAGTATTTT
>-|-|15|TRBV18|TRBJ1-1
CASSPPGRVNTEAFF
TGTGCCAGCTCACCACCGGGCAGGGTGAACACTGAAGCTTTCTTT
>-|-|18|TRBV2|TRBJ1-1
CASTYAIGGRLLVTEAFF
TGTGCCAGCACCTACGCCATTGGGGGGCGCCTATTGGTCACTGAAGCTTTCTTT
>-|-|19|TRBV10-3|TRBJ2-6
CAIPRGDIDPKSGANVLTF
TGTGCCATCCCCAGGGGGGACATCGACCCAAAATCTGGGGCCAACGTCCTGACTTTC
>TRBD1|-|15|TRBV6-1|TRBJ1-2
CASSEAGDSGASWSF
TGTGCCAGCAGTGAAGCGGGGGACAGTGGGGCGAGTTGGTCCTTC
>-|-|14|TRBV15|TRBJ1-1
CATSRGQLNTEAFF
TGTGCCACCAGCCGCGGACAGTTGAACACTGAAGCTTTCTTT
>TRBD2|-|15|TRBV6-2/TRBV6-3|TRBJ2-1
CASSSRSGRSSEQFF
TGTGCCAGCAGCTCGAGGAGCGGGAGATCCTCTGAGCAGTTCTTC
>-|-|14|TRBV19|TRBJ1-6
CASSVPGRNSPLHF
TGTGCCAGTAGTGTACCGGGTAGGAATTCACCCCTCCACTTT
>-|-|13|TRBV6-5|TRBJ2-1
CASTGSSYNEQFF
TGTGCCAGCACAGGGAGCTCCTACAATGAGCAGTTCTTC
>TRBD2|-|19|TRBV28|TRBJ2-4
CASSLGLAGGYLAKNIQYF
TGTGCCAGCAGTTTAGGGCTGGCGGGGGGATATCTAGCCAAAAACATTCAGTACTTC
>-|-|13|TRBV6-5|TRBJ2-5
CASRGLDQETQYF
TGTGCCAGCAGGGGACTCGACCAAGAGACCCAGTACTTC
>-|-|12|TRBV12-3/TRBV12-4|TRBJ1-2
CASSLGGFGYTF
TGTGCCAGCAGTTTAGGGGGCTTTGGCTACACCTTC
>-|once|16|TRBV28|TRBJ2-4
CASSSHPALAKNIQYF
TGTGCCAGCAGTTCCCACCCGGCCTTGGCCAAAAACATTCAGTACTTC
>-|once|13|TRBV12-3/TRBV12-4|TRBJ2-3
CASKLPNTDTQYF
TGTGCCAGCAAACTCCCGAACACAGATACGCAGTATTTT
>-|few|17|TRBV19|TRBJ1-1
CASSTSRRWQGNTEAFF
TGTGCCAGTAGTACCTCACGAAGGTGGCAGGGTAACACTGAAGCTTTCTTT
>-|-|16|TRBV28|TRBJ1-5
CASSPYLGFSNQPQHF
TGTGCCAGCAGTCCATACCTAGGCTTTAGCAATCAGCCCCAGCATTTT
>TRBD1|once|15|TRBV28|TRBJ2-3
CASIDPGGRADTQYF
TGTGCCAGCATCGACCCAGGGGGTCGAGCAGATACGCAGTATTTT
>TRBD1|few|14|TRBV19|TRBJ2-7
CASSAGTGSYEQYF
TGTGCCAGTAGTGCCGGGACAGGGTCCTACGAGCAGTACTTC
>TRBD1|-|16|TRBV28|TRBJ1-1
CASSSHDRALGTEAFF
TGTGCCAGCAGTTCTCATGACAGGGCCCTGGGCACTGAAGCTTTCTTT
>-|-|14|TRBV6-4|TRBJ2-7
CASRLNALDYEQYF
TGTGCCAGCAGACTTAATGCCCTCGACTACGAGCAGTACTTC
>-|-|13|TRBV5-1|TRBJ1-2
CASSTYQGSGYTF
TGCGCCAGCAGCACGTATCAGGGTAGTGGCTACACCTTC